This T cell receptor beta chain was identified in a study of blood T cell repertoires in COVID-19 (dated by TCRdb to 2019 to 2021). Some background on the complete study: Samples from collaborators originated in the United States, Italy and Spain and spanned both the acute and convalescent phases of COVID-19. The repertoires were released in a freely available public database intended as a resource for research on the immune response to SARS-CoV-2. Sample metadata almost always included a de-identified subject ID, COVID-19 status, age in years and sex. HLA class I and class II types, where available, came from metadata supplied by the sample provider rather than from assay-based typing. Samples were obtained from the ongoing ImmuneRACE study (first 160 participants) and from 1,254 subjects provided by 6 global collaborators. The prospective study material was composed of cDNA or gDNA derived from T cells, B-cell-depleted T cells, or PBMCs. The dataset comprised deeply sampled blood TCRbeta repertoires from subjects exposed to, actively infected with, or recovered from COVID-19. On the study overall, not on this receptor specifically: The amount of clinical and demographic metadata varied by source and participant and was provided uncurated.

As for this clone: Its antigen remains undetermined. Per-base quality was not reported, and no clone a single base away is much larger than it.

The immunoSEQ Assay, a bias-controlled multiplex PCR, was used to amplify TCRbeta CDR3 regions from genomic DNA. In the original analysis: Nucleated cell counts per sample were estimated from amplification of reference gene primers within the assay. To quantify the absolute abundance of each unique TCRbeta CDR3 rearrangement, sequence reads were collapsed and filtered. For each sample, productive Simpson clonality was calculated as the square root of Simpson's diversity index across productive rearrangements. The table comes from immuneACCESS by way of TCRdb, which keeps in-frame sequences with V and J called. Part of the clones is missing from these tables; in studies checked, under half for an unresolved V gene and the rest for unknown reasons. Clonal size and the V and J genes are those of that table, whereas D and trimming came from the DNA. The sample table contains fewer than 120,000 clones; only one count was recorded for 65% to 90% of them. Of the sample, more than 15% falls within the top ten clones.

The CDR1 and CDR2 encoded by the germline V gene (reference sequence) are MNHEY and SMNVEV. The V end gives up 6 bases and the J end 6 bases, leaving 5 bases in the junction not matched to a gene. From the cysteine up to the phenylalanine, the CDR3 has a length of 14 residues. The only DNA kept is the CDR3, 42 bases in frame from the first base. Each collaborating institution followed its own protocols to collect whole blood in K2EDTA tubes. For TCRbeta analysis, collaborator samples were shipped as frozen whole blood, as isolated PBMCs, or as DNA extracted from either sample type. This sequence was found in a woman aged 55 to 70 with acute or convalescent COVID-19. Sequenced input: peripheral blood. The chain was built from TRBV27 and TRBJ1-4; 9 middle bases align to TRBD1. The CDR3 protein is CASRRQGVYEKLFF. The base sequence is TGTGCCAGCAGGCGACAGGGGGTATATGAAAAACTGTTTTTT.